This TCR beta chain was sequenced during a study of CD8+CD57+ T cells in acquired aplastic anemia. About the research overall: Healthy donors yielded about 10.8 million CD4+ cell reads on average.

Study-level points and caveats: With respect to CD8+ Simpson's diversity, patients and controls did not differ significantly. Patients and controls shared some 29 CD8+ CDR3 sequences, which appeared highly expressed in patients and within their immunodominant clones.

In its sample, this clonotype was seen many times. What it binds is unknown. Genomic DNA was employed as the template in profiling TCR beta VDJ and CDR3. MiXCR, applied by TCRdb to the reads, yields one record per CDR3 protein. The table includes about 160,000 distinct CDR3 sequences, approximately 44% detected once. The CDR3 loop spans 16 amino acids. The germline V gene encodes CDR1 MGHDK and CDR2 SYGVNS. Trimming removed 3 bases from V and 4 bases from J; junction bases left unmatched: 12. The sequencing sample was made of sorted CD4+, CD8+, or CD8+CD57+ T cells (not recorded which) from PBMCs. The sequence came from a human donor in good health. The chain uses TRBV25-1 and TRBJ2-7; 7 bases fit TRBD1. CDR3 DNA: TGTGCCAGCAGTGAGTTCACAGGGGTCAATTATTACGAGCAGTACTTC. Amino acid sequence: CASSEFTGVNYYEQYF.